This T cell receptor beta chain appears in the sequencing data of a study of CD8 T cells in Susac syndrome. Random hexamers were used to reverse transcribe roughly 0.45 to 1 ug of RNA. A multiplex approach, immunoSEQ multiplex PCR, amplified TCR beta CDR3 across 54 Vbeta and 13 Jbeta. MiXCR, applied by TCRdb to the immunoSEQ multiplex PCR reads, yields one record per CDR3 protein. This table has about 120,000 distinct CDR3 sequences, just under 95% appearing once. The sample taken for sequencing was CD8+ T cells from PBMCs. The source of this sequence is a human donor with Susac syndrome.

CDR3 in DNA: TGTGCCAGCAGCTTAAGGGCAGGGGGCGCCGTGACCCAGTACTTC. It encodes CASSLRAGGAVTQYF. This chain joins TRBV11-2 and TRBJ2-5, with 8 bases matching TRBD1. CDR1 and CDR2 from the germline V gene are SGHAT and FQNNGV. The CDR3 totals 15 residues. V shed 2 bases, J shed 7 bases, and the junction held 9 bases outside the gene matches.